These 20 T cell receptor beta chains were all obtained from the same sample, sequenced in a study of shared clonotypes between healthy human individuals. Repertoires were generated with immunoSEQ multiplex PCR, while TCRdb's copy carries only in-frame clones and drops some. The sample carries millions of clones, roughly 95% recorded once. The sequenced material came from naive CD4+ T cells sorted from blood. Subset denoted: CD45RA+ positively selected. The origin of the receptors is a man aged 18 to 30 in good health.

The chain links TRBV30 to TRBJ2-7; possible D gene TRBD2, 6 bases. This CDR3 is built from 14 residues. Germline V lookup: CDR1 GTSNPN, CDR2 SVGIG (reference sequence). With 3 bases removed from V and 3 bases from J, the gap between germline ends came to 15 bases. The CDR3 spells CAWSQRVGSYEQYF. The DNA for the CDR3 is TGTGCCTGGAGCCAACGGGTCGGGAGCTACGAGCAGTACTTC.

This clone was seen a single time. The V gene is TRBV2, the J gene TRBJ1-2; 7 positions match TRBD1. Trimming cost V 7 bases and J 5 bases; bases outside gene matches: 13. The CDR3 is made up of 15 amino acids. Germline CDR1 SNHLY, CDR2 FYNNEI. CDR3 nucleotides: TGTGCCAGCACCAGAACCGGGACAGTGTTATATGGCTACACCTTC. This translates into CASTRTGTVLYGYTF.

V and J are TRBV5-5 and TRBJ2-7, with D possibly being TRBD1 (6 bases). Looked up from germline, CDR1 is SGHKS and CDR2 is YYEKEE (reference sequence). CDR3 length: 15 residues. V was cut by 4 bases and J by 0 bases, with 14 bases left in between. Here the CDR3 DNA reads TGTGCCAGCAGCCCAAGGACAGCCAGCTCCTACGAGCAGTACTTC. Amino acid sequence: CASSPRTASSYEQYF.

This clone has a single count. The sample holds other DNA sequences that translate to the same CDR3. The chain links TRBV9 to TRBJ2-7; TRBD1 matches at 11 bases. The CDR3 is made up of 15 amino acids. The J segment lost 4 bases and the V segment lost 2 bases, leaving 5 bases of the junction unmatched. Germline V gene data show CDR1 as SGDLS and CDR2 as YYNGEE. The CDR3 nucleotides are TGTGCCAGCAGCGTGGAGGACAGGGGGCCTTACGAGCAGTACTTC. It encodes CASSVEDRGPYEQYF.

This clone was seen a single time. The chain links TRBV28 to TRBJ1-1; D remains unclear. Germline CDR1 is MDHEN and CDR2 is SYDVKM. This CDR3 contains 14 residues. V lost 7 bases to trimming and J lost 7 bases, with 19 bases between them. The CDR3 spells CASTLSLGRHEAFF. The CDR3 DNA reads as TGTGCCAGCACCCTATCACTGGGGAGACATGAAGCTTTCTTT.

The genes are TRBV27 and TRBJ2-3, with D possibly being TRBD1 or TRBD2 (5 bases each). Between the trimmed V and J ends, which lost 8 bases and 8 bases, there was a span of 32 bases. The CDR3 spans 18 residues. The V gene's germline CDR1 is MNHEY and CDR2 SMNVEV (reference sequence). CDR3 region: CASGNRRGAHTLSGTQYF. The CDR3 bases are TGTGCCAGCGGCAATCGGCGAGGGGCGCATACTCTCTCCGGTACGCAGTATTTT.

The chain is built from TRBV7-2 and TRBJ2-1; tentatively, D is TRBD1 (6 bases). The V gene's germline CDR1 is SGHTA and CDR2 FQGNSA. The CDR3 consists of 15 residues. V was cut by 5 bases and J by 10 bases, with 21 bases left in between. The CDR3 reads CASSAGSLGALEQFF. CDR3 nucleotide sequence: TGTGCCAGCAGCGCAGGAAGTTTGGGGGCCTTGGAGCAGTTCTTC.

Comment on this clone: This may stem from a read error, because a much larger clone lies one nucleotide away. This chain connects TRBV30 to TRBJ1-3; 9 bases match TRBD1. The CDR3 is 15 amino acids. CDR1 and CDR2 (germline): GTSNPN, SVGIG (reference sequence). DNA for the CDR3: TGTGCCTGGAGTGTACAGGGGGCCTCTGGAAGCACCATATATTTT. It codes for CAWSVQGASGSTIYF.

The V gene is TRBV10-1, the J gene TRBJ1-5; the D gene is possibly TRBD1 (5 bases). The germline CDR1 and CDR2 sequences are WNHNN and SYGVQD (reference sequence). V shed 6 bases and J shed 2 bases, with 11 bases lying between them. CDR3 length: 14 residues. The CDR3 DNA sequence: TGCGCCAGCAGCCCCGGGGGAGGCAATCAGCCCCAGCATTTT. This gives the protein CASSPGGGNQPQHF.

The genes are TRBV27 and TRBJ1-6; no clear D gene. Trimming shortened V by 8 bases and J by 7 bases, and 15 bases separated the two germline ends. The CDR3 loop spans 14 amino acids. Germline lookup yields CDR1 MNHEY and CDR2 SMNVEV (reference sequence). In DNA form, the CDR3 reads TGTGCCAGCGGCCTTCCGGGAGGCAATTCACCCCTCCACTTT. Its protein is CASGLPGGNSPLHF.

This sequence joins TRBV19 and TRBJ1-2; D is unresolved. Germline assignment: CDR1 LNHDA and CDR2 SQIVND (reference sequence). CDR3 length equals 13 residues. V was trimmed by 3 bases and J by 8 bases, leaving 13 bases between them. As DNA, the CDR3 is TGTGCCAGTAGTATCCCCCAGGAGCGCGGCTACACCTTC. Its translation: CASSIPQERGYTF. Full variable domain (missing parts from reference TRBV19 and TRBJ1-2): DGGITQSPKYLFRKEGQNVTLSCEQNLNHDAMYWYRQDPGQGLRLIYYSQIVNDFQKGDIAEGYSVSREKKESFPLTVTSAQKNPTAFYLCASSIPQERGYTFGSGTRLTVV.

V gene TRBV19 combines with J gene TRBJ2-7; 13 bases fit TRBD2. Looked up from germline, CDR1 is LNHDA and CDR2 is SQIVND (reference sequence). The CDR3 extends over 15 amino acids. Unmatched junction bases numbered 4, after V lost 7 bases and J lost 1 base. The CDR3 loop reads CASTPGLAGSYEQYF. CDR3 nucleotides: TGTGCCAGTACCCCGGGACTAGCGGGATCCTACGAGCAGTACTTC.

The chain has TRBV27 and TRBJ2-2, with TRBD2 matching over 14 bases. Germline V gene lookup returns CDR1 MNHEY and CDR2 SMNVEV (reference sequence). The CDR3 is made up of 19 amino acids. The ends lost 3 bases at V and 6 bases at J; junction bases unmatched: 12. CDR3 region: CASSFLGTSGSLYAGELFF. The CDR3 bases are TGTGCCAGCAGTTTCCTCGGGACTAGCGGGAGTTTGTACGCCGGGGAGCTGTTTTTT.

The rearrangement links TRBV6-5 to TRBJ1-1; no clear D gene. The CDR3 has 15 amino acids. Germline V gene sequence: CDR1 MNHEY, CDR2 SVGAGI. V was shortened by 5 bases and J by 0 bases, with 13 bases between the two germline ends. The CDR3 protein is CASSQGRTMNTEAFF. Here the CDR3 DNA reads TGTGCCAGCAGTCAAGGACGAACTATGAACACTGAAGCTTTCTTT.

This rearrangement joins TRBV4-2 to TRBJ2-1; D ambiguous. CDR3 length: 15 amino acids. V gave up 0 bases and J gave up 2 bases, with 8 bases separating them. The germline V gene encodes CDR1 LGHNA and CDR2 YNFKEQ. CDR3 sequence reads: CASSQDLGPYNEQFF. The CDR3 nucleotides are TGTGCCAGCAGCCAAGATCTCGGACCCTACAATGAGCAGTTCTTC.

This clone was detected only once. The gene calls are TRBV9 and TRBJ2-7; the match to TRBD2 covers 9 bases. V was pared by 2 bases and J by 1 base, with 1 base of the junction left unmatched. This CDR3 is built from 14 residues. CDR1 and CDR2 from the germline V gene are SGDLS and YYNGEE. For the CDR3, the DNA is TGTGCCAGCAGCGTGCTAGCGGGGTCCTACGAGCAGTACTTC. Residues: CASSVLAGSYEQYF.

This chain connects TRBV18 to TRBJ2-1; 8 nucleotides agree with TRBD1. The CDR3 runs 15 residues. V lost 2 bases and J lost 7; bases outside the gene matches: 7. CDR1 and CDR2 (germline): KGHSH, LQKENI. The CDR3 reads CASSPGQGAWNEQFF. CDR3 DNA sequence: TGTGCCAGCTCACCAGGGCAGGGGGCGTGGAATGAGCAGTTCTTC.

The J gene is TRBJ1-6, the V gene TRBV19; no definite D call. The CDR3 runs to 14 residues. The germline V and J ends were trimmed by 7 bases and 5 bases, with 12 bases remaining between them. Looked up from germline, CDR1 is LNHDA and CDR2 is SQIVND (reference sequence). Here the CDR3 reads CASTMGPNNSPLHF. In nucleotides, the CDR3 is TGTGCCAGTACCATGGGCCCGAATAATTCACCCCTCCACTTT.

This chain connects TRBV5-6 to TRBJ2-7; the match to TRBD1 covers 12 bases. V was pared by 4 bases and J by 4 bases, with 12 bases of the junction left unmatched. The CDR3 length is 17 residues. Per germline, CDR1 SGHDT and CDR2 YYEEEE. CDR3 sequence: CASSDGTGGRTTYEQYF. CDR3 nucleotides: TGTGCCAGCAGCGACGGGACAGGGGGCCGAACCACATACGAGCAGTACTTC.

This chain uses TRBV28 with TRBJ1-6, with no clear D. CDR1 is MDHEN and CDR2 is SYDVKM in the germline V gene. Trimming pared 4 bases from V and 3 bases from J, leaving 13 bases between. The CDR3 loop spans 16 amino acids. CDR3 in amino acids: CASSSLTRDYNSPLHF. The CDR3 bases are TGTGCCAGCAGTTCCCTGACTCGGGACTATAATTCACCCCTCCACTTT. The entire variable domain, with the rest obtained from reference TRBV28 and TRBJ1-6, is as follows: DVKVTQSSRYLVKRTGEKVFLECVQDMDHENMFWYRQDPGLGLRLIYFSYDVKMKEKGDIPEGYSVSREKKERFSLILESASTNQTSMYLCASSSLTRDYNSPLHFGNGTRLTVT.